This T cell receptor beta chain was captured by sequencing in a study of circulating and synovial CD4+ cells in juvenile arthritis. The study, taken as a whole, reports: Bulk blood CD4 samples held at least an order of magnitude more or fewer genomes than CPL. These repertoires were less diverse than bulk blood CD4 repertoires. Overlap with synovium rose as more T cells were sequenced.

The repertoire was sequenced with immunoSEQ multiplex PCR; TCRdb's copy has only in-frame clones and lacks some. Of over 15,000 clones listed, under 95% were seen once; the top ten hold approximately 0.71%. This CDR3 has 15 amino acids. CDR1 and CDR2 from the germline V gene are LGHNA and YSLEER. Trimming stripped 4 bases from V and 1 base from J, with 8 bases between. A few counts support this clone. What it recognizes is unknown. The chain uses TRBV4-3 and TRBJ2-6; D call uncertain. This TCR was sampled from a human donor with juvenile idiopathic arthritis. The sequenced sample consisted of CD4+ T cells from blood. The CDR3 DNA reads as TGCGCCAGCAGCCCGGAGTTGTCTGGGGCCAACGTCCTGACTTTC. Amino acid sequence: CASSPELSGANVLTF.